A selection of T cell receptor beta chains follows, all from one sample in a study of CD8 T cells in cerebrospinal fluid in Alzheimer's disease. TCRdb reanalyzed the 10x single-cell sequencing reads and collapses them to one entry per CDR3 protein, without DNA. The sample has 1,000 or so distinct CDR3 sequences. Sequencing used cerebrospinal fluid. The receptors were sampled from a human donor in good health. The CDR3 runs from the conserved cysteine through the conserved F or W. A clone size is listed for some rows: how often the clone was seen (once, few, many), or a class if it is expanded.

abundance,j_gene,v_gene,CDR3aa
.,TRBJ2-3,TRBV20-1,CSASGGSRTDTQYF
large,TRBJ2-7,TRBV4-3,CASSQDQGFRADEQYF
.,TRBJ2-5,TRBV30,CAWRNPGSETQYF
.,TRBJ2-7,TRBV6-5,CASRGLAGVVEQYF
medium-sized,TRBJ1-2,TRBV30,CAWAFRQGMGGYTF
hyperexpanded,TRBJ2-1,TRBV29-1,CSVLAGGAEQFF
.,TRBJ2-7,TRBV6-2/TRBV6-3,CASRDDWILLREQYF
medium-sized,TRBJ1-5,TRBV2,CASGEGLWQPQHF
.,TRBJ1-5,TRBV19,CASSEAANQPQHF
large,TRBJ1-1,TRBV7-3,CASRRTGRGNTEAFF
medium-sized,TRBJ2-3,TRBV11-2,CASSLAGGSFFTDTQYF
hyperexpanded,TRBJ2-1,TRBV24-1,CATSDRTSGFSYNEQFF
medium-sized,TRBJ2-1,TRBV7-2,CASISGGARWANEQFF
medium-sized,TRBJ1-3,TRBV5-8,CASSRSPYSGNTIYF
medium-sized,TRBJ1-6,TRBV12-3/TRBV12-4,CASSRSYSPLHF
medium-sized,TRBJ2-1,TRBV7-3,CASSFLEKGGLFF
medium-sized,TRBJ2-1,TRBV5-1,CASSGGLAGVNNEQFF
medium-sized,TRBJ2-5,TRBV5-6,CASSPDGVSRETQYF
medium-sized,TRBJ2-7,TRBV27,CASKLTGGGEQYF
medium-sized,TRBJ1-2,TRBV24-1,CATSDLEDTENGYTF
medium-sized,TRBJ1-5,TRBV7-2,CASSWGGGNQPQHF
large,TRBJ1-1,TRBV28,CATQGTAYTEAFF
medium-sized,TRBJ2-4,TRBV2,CASRLGLAGGPWDIQYF
medium-sized,TRBJ1-5,TRBV28,CASSPRTNNQPQHF
medium-sized,TRBJ1-3,TRBV7-9,CASSSQAGNTIYF
medium-sized,TRBJ2-1,TRBV5-4,CASRWTSGSSYNEQFF
medium-sized,TRBJ1-4,TRBV7-9,CASSLAAGRKLFF
medium-sized,TRBJ1-2,TRBV20-1,CSAVFPFINYGYTF
medium-sized,TRBJ1-6,TRBV7-9,CASSPMQQGGSPLHF
large,TRBJ2-2,TRBV14,CASSQIAFGTGELFF
medium-sized,TRBJ1-1,TRBV6-5,CASRLQPLNTEAFF
medium-sized,TRBJ2-1,TRBV27,CASSPLLAGGPRGNEQFF
medium-sized,TRBJ2-2,TRBV21-1,CASSKETGRWPGELFF
medium-sized,TRBJ2-4,TRBV25-1,CASSEWWDLAKNIQYF
medium-sized,TRBJ2-1,TRBV28,CASSLPGQPTYNEQFF
medium-sized,TRBJ2-1,TRBV20-1,CSAKTPTSGGTSGVYNEQFF
medium-sized,TRBJ2-7,TRBV28,CASQPTSGGSYEQYF
medium-sized,TRBJ1-1,TRBV5-1,CASSSGQGSNTEAFF
large,TRBJ2-5,TRBV7-9,CASSSFGDLQETQYF
medium-sized,TRBJ2-6,TRBV6-1,CASGQQGNSGANVLTF